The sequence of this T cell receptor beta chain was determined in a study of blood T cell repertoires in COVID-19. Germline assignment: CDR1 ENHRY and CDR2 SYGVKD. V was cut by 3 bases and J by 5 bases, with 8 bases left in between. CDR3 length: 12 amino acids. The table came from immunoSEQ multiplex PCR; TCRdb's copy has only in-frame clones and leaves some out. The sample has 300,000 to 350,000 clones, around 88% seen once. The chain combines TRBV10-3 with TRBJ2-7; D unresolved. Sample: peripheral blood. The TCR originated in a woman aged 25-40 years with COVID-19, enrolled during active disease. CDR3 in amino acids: CAISELRDEQYF. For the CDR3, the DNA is TGTGCCATCAGTGAACTACGGGACGAGCAGTACTTC.